This T cell receptor beta chain was obtained from a study of cytomegalovirus exposure and HLA in healthy donors. Study in general: Prior work identified around 110 million unique TCR beta sequences in about 179 million T cells. Study outcomes and limitations: Among TCR beta chains of equal frequency, HLA-associated ones were more clonally expanded in a later analysis. What a later analysis showed was that several of the most significant clusters appeared linked to common viral pathogens.

The primer mix had 60 Vbeta and 13 Jbeta primers. The table came from immunoSEQ multiplex PCR; TCRdb's copy has only in-frame clones and leaves some out. This sample has about 190,000 clones, with 81% found just once. This CDR3 has 16 amino acids. Germline loops: CDR1 SGDLS, CDR2 YYNGEE. Trimming cost V 4 bases and J 1 base, with 14 bases left between them. As to this clone: Its antigen is unknown.

The chain employs TRBV9 and TRBJ1-4, with TRBD1 as a possible D gene (6 bases). Specimen: PBMCs. The source is a man in his late teens or twenties in good health and CMV-seronegative. The DNA of the CDR3 is TGTGCCAGCAGCTCCCTAGGCAGGGGAACTAATGAAAAACTGTTTTTT. Translation: CASSSLGRGTNEKLFF.